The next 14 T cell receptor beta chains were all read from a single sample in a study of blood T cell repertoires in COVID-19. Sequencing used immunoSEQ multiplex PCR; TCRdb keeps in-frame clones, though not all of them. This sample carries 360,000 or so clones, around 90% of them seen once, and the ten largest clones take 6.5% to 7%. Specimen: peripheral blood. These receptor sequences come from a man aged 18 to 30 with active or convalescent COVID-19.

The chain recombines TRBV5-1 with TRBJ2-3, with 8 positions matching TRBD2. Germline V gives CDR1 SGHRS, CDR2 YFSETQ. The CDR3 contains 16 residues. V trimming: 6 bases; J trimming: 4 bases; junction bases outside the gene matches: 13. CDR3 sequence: CASTPGGLAGSDTQYF. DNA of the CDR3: TGCGCCAGCACTCCCGGGGGGCTAGCGGGCTCAGATACGCAGTATTTT. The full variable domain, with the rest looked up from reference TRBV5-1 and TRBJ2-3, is KAGVTQTPRYLIKTRGQQVTLSCSPISGHRSVSWYQQTPGQGLQFLFEYFSETQRNKGNFPGRFSGRQFSNSRSEMNVSTLELGDSALYLCASTPGGLAGSDTQYFGPGTRLTVL.

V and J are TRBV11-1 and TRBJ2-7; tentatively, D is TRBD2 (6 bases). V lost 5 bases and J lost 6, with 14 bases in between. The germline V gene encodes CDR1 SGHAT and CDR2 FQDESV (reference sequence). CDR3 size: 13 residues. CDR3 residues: CASSPALAREQYF. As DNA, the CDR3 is TGTGCCAGCAGCCCCGCTCTAGCGCGCGAGCAGTACTTC.

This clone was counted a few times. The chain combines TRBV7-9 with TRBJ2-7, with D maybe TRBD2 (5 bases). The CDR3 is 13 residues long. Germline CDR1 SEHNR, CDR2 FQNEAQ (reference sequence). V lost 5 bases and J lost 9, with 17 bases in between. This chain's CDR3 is CASSPSEVRGQYF. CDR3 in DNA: TGTGCCAGCAGCCCGAGCGAAGTCCGGGGGCAGTACTTC.

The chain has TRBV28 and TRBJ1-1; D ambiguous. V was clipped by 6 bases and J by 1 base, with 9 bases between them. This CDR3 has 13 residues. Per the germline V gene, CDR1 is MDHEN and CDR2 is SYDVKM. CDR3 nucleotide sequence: TGTGCCAGCAGCCGGGATTCGAACACTGAAGCTTTCTTT. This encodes CASSRDSNTEAFF.

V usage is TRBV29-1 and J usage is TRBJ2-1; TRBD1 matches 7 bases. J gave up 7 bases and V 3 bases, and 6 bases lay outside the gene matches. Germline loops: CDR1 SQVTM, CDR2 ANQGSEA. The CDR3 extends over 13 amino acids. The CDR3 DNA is TGCAGCGTTGAGGCAGGGGGAAAGAATGAGCAGTTCTTC. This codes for CSVEAGGKNEQFF.

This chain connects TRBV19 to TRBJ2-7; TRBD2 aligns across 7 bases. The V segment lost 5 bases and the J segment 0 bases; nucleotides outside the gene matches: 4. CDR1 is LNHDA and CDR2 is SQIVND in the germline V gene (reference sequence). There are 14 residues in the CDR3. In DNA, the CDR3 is TGTGCCAGTAGTCCGGGAGGTAGCTCCTACGAGCAGTACTTC. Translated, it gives CASSPGGSSYEQYF.

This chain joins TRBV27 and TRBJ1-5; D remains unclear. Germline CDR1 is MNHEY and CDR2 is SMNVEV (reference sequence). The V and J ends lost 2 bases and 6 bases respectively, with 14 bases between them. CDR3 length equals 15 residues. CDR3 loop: CASSLLGKNPQPQHF. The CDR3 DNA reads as TGTGCCAGCAGTTTACTAGGCAAAAATCCTCAGCCCCAGCATTTT.

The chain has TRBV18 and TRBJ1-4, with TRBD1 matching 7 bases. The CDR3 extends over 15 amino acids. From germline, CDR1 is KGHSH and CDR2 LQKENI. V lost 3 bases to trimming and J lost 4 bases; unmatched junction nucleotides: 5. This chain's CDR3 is CASSPGTAFNEKLFF. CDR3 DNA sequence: TGTGCCAGCTCACCGGGGACAGCCTTTAATGAAAAACTGTTTTTT.

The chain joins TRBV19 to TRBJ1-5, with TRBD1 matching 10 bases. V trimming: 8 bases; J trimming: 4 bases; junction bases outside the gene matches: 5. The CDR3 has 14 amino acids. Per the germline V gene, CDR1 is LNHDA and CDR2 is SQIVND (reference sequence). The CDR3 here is CASSGDRGNQPQHF. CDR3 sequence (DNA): TGTGCCAGTTCCGGGGACAGGGGAAATCAGCCCCAGCATTTT.

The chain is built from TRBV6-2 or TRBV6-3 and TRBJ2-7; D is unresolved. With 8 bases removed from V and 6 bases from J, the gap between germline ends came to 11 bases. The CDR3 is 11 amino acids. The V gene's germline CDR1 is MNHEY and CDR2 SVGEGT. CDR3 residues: CASGRASEQYF. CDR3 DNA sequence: TGTGCCAGCGGCCGAGCCTCCGAGCAGTACTTC.

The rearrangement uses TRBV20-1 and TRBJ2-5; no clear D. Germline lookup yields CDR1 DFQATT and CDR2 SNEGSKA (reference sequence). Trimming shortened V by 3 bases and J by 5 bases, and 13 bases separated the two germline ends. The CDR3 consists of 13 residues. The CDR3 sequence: CSASSAPGETQYF. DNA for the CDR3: TGCAGTGCTAGTTCCGCGCCCGGGGAGACCCAGTACTTC.

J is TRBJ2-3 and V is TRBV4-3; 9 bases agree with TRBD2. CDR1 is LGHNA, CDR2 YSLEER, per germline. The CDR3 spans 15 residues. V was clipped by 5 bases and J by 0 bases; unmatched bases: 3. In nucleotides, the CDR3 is TGCGCCAGCAGCAAAACTAGCGGGAGCACAGATACGCAGTATTTT. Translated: CASSKTSGSTDTQYF.

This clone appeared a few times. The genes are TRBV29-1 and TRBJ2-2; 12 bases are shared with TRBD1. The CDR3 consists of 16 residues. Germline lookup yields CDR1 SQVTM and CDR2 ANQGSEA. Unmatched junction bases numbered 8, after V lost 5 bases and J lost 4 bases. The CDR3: CSVYFWDRGPTGELFF. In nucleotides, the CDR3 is TGCAGCGTTTATTTCTGGGACAGGGGGCCCACCGGGGAGCTGTTTTTT.

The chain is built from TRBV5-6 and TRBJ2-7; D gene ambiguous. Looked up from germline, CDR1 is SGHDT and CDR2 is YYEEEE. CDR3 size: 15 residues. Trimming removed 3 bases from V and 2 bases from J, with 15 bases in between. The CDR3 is CASSSPHLGTYEQYF. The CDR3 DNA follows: TGTGCCAGCAGCTCCCCGCACCTGGGCACCTACGAGCAGTACTTC.